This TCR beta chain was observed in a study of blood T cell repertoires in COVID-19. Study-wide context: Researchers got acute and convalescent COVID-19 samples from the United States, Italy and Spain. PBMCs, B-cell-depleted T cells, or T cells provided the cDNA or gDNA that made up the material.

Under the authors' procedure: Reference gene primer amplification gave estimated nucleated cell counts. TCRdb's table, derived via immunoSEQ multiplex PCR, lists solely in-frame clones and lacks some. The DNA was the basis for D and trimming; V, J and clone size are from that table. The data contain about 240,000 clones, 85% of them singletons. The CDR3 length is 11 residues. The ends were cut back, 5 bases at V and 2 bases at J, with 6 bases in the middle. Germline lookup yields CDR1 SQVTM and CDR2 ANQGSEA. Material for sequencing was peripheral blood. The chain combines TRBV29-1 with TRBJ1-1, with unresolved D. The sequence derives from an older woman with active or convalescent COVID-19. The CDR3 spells CSVRENTEAFF. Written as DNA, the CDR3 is TGCAGCGTTCGGGAAAACACTGAAGCTTTCTTT.